This T cell receptor (beta chain) emerged from a study of OX40 agonist ivuxolimab in advanced cancers. Trimming stripped 0 bases from V and 1 base from J, with 12 bases between. The CDR3 runs 16 residues. Germline CDR1 MNHEY, CDR2 SMNVEV (reference sequence). Regarding the study as a whole: At 0.1 to 3.0 mg/kg, CD4+ and CD8+ blood T cells expanded clonally by week 6.

This table comes from immunoSEQ multiplex PCR, and its TCRdb copy is limited to in-frame clones, with some not included. This sample has fewer than 55,000 clones, with approximately 80% found just once. In its sample, this clone was seen once. Its antigen is not identified. The source of this sequence is an adult with an advanced solid tumor such as melanoma, head and neck, liver or kidney cancer. The V and J genes are TRBV27 and TRBJ2-5, with D maybe TRBD2 (6 bases). The sequenced sample was CD4+ or CD8+ T cells sorted from blood, obtained in a trial of the OX40 agonist ivuxolimab. CDR3 protein: CASSLSALGGQETQYF. CDR3 sequence (DNA): TGTGCCAGCAGTTTATCCGCCCTCGGGGGCCAAGAGACCCAGTACTTC.